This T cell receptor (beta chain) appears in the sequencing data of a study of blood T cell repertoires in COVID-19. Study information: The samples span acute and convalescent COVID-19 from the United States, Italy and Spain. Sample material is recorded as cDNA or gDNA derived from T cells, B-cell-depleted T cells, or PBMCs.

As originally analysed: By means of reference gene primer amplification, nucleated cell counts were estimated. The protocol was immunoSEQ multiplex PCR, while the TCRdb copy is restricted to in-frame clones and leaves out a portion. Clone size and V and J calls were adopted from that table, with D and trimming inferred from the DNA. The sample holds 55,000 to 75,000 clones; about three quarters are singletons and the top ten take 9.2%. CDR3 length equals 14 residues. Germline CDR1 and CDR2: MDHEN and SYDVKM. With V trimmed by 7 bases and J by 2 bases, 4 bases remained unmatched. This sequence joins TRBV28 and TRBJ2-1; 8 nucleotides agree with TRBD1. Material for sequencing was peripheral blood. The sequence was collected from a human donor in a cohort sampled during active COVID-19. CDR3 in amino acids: CASKQGVTYNEQFF. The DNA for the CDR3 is TGTGCCAGCAAACAGGGGGTAACCTACAATGAGCAGTTCTTC.